The 30 T cell receptor beta chains below all came from one sample that was sequenced in a study of early stage breast cancer tumors. TCRdb's table, derived via immunoSEQ multiplex PCR, lists solely in-frame clones and lacks some. The sample records approximately 31,000 clones, roughly 81% being singletons. The sequencing input was breast tumor tissue. The receptors here all came from a person aged 25 to 39 with breast cancer.

The chain carries TRBV10-3 and TRBJ2-2; no reliable D call. The CDR3 length is 13 residues. V was trimmed by 3 bases and J by 7 bases, leaving 9 bases between them. CDR1 and CDR2 (germline): ENHRY, SYGVKD. Here the CDR3 DNA reads TGTGCCATCAGTGAACGACAACGCGGGGAGCTGTTTTTT. Protein: CAISERQRGELFF.

The chain links TRBV21-1 to TRBJ1-5; the DNA was not used to check the table's D call, TRBD1. TRBV21-1 constitutes a pseudogene. This CDR3 has 16 amino acids. DNA of the CDR3: TGTGCCAGCAGCTCGCCGGACAAGTATAGCAATCAGCCCCAGCATTTT. Amino acids: CASSSPDKYSNQPQHF.

The chain joins TRBV5-1 to TRBJ2-4; 7 nucleotides match TRBD2. Germline V gene lookup returns CDR1 SGHRS and CDR2 YFSETQ. The J segment lost 7 bases and the V segment lost 0 bases, leaving 10 bases of the junction unmatched. This CDR3 spans 16 amino acids. CDR3: CASSLDRGGRLNIQYF. The CDR3, as DNA: TGCGCCAGCAGCTTGGACCGGGGCGGGAGACTGAACATTCAGTACTTC.

The genes are TRBV6-6 and TRBJ2-7, with 8 bases that match TRBD2. After removal of 7 bases from V and 0 bases from J, the junction contained 8 bases not matched to a gene. CDR3 size: 15 residues. The germline gives CDR1 MNHNY, CDR2 SVGAGI (reference sequence). The CDR3 DNA sequence: TGTGCCAGCACCCCCGCGGGGGGAAGCTCCTACGAGCAGTACTTC. This encodes CASTPAGGSSYEQYF.

The V gene is TRBV27, the J gene TRBJ1-1; a weak D match, TRBD1 (5 bases). This CDR3 has 15 amino acids. The germline V and J ends were trimmed by 5 bases and 1 base, with 14 bases remaining between them. Germline CDR1 reads MNHEY; CDR2 reads SMNVEV (reference sequence). CDR3 sequence (DNA): TGTGCCAGCAGTCCTACCAGGGTGCCGAACACTGAAGCTTTCTTT. It yields the protein CASSPTRVPNTEAFF.

Turning to this clone: A much larger clone sits a single nucleotide away, making a read error possible. CDR3 sequence: CASRSGTSGRGTYNKQFF. CDR3 bases: TGCGCCAGCAGATCCGGGACTAGCGGGAGGGGGACCTACAATAAGCAGTTCTTC. The chain carries TRBV5-1 and TRBJ2-1, with TRBD2 matching 16 bases. CDR1 and CDR2 (germline): SGHRS, YFSETQ. The CDR3 covers 18 residues.

Within the sample, this clone is medium-sized. The chain's CDR3 is CASSPWTVNSNQPQHF. The CDR3 DNA reads as TGTGCCAGCAGTCCCTGGACAGTTAATAGCAATCAGCCCCAGCATTTT. This chain uses TRBV27 with TRBJ1-5; D might be TRBD1 (6 bases). The germline gives CDR1 MNHEY, CDR2 SMNVEV (reference sequence). This CDR3 contains 16 residues. V dropped 5 bases and J dropped 0 bases, with 14 bases sitting between them.

This clone was seen more than once but under ten times. This chain connects TRBV4-2 to TRBJ1-5; 7 bases line up with TRBD1. Trimming took 3 bases from V and 5 from J; bases not matched to a gene: 10. CDR1 is LGHNA, CDR2 YNFKEQ, per germline. CDR3 size: 16 residues. The CDR3: CASSHLVGGADQPQHF. In DNA, the CDR3 is TGTGCCAGCAGCCATCTTGTAGGGGGCGCGGATCAGCCCCAGCATTTT.

Judged by abundance, this clone is medium-sized. The gene calls are TRBV29-1 and TRBJ2-7; 10 positions match TRBD2. Unmatched junction bases numbered 10, after V lost 7 bases and J lost 4 bases. This CDR3 comprises 14 residues. CDR1 is SQVTM and CDR2 is ANQGSEA in the germline V gene. CDR3 sequence (DNA): TGCAGCGCCCTCGGAGCGGGAGGGCCGTACGAGCAGTACTTC. It yields the protein CSALGAGGPYEQYF.

The chain is built from TRBV7-2 and TRBJ2-7; the match to TRBD2 covers 10 bases. V trimming: 4 bases; J trimming: 5 bases; junction bases outside the gene matches: 5. The CDR3 loop spans 14 amino acids. Germline V gene sequence: CDR1 SGHTA, CDR2 FQGNSA. The chain's CDR3 is CASSWGLARDEQYF. The CDR3 nucleotides are TGTGCCAGCAGCTGGGGACTAGCGAGGGACGAGCAGTACTTC.

The V gene is TRBV6-4, the J gene TRBJ2-1; tentatively, D is TRBD1 (6 bases). The CDR3 extends over 16 amino acids. The germline V gene encodes CDR1 MRHNA and CDR2 SNTAGT. Deletions cut 3 bases from V and 3 bases from J, with 15 bases between. The chain's CDR3 is CASSESPGVGYNEQFF. The CDR3 region has the DNA TGTGCCAGCAGTGAGTCACCAGGGGTTGGCTACAATGAGCAGTTCTTC.

The DNA of the CDR3 is TGTGCCAGCAGCTTAGTGGGGCAGCCTTTGAACACTGAAGCTTTCTTT. The encoded protein is CASSLVGQPLNTEAFF. The chain couples TRBV7-8 to TRBJ1-1; perhaps TRBD1 as D (5 bases). CDR3 length: 16 residues. Germline values: CDR1 SGHVS, CDR2 FQNEAQ. V was cut by 1 base and J by 0 bases, with 12 bases left in between.

This chain connects TRBV6-5 to TRBJ1-6; 10 bases line up with TRBD1. The CDR3 totals 15 residues. Losses at the gene ends were 7 bases for V and 10 bases for J; bases not matched to a gene: 10. Germline assignment: CDR1 MNHEY and CDR2 SVGAGI. The CDR3: CASIARQGAASPLHF. The CDR3 DNA is TGTGCCAGCATAGCCCGACAGGGGGCGGCGTCACCCCTCCACTTT.

This clone turned up a few times. V is TRBV5-6 and J is TRBJ2-2; the match to TRBD1 covers 9 bases. From germline, CDR1 is SGHDT and CDR2 YYEEEE. V lost 6 bases, J lost 0 bases, and 9 bases stayed unmatched. This CDR3 is 17 amino acids long. DNA of the CDR3: TGTGCCAGCACTAGGAGGACAGGGGAAGCGAACACCGGGGAGCTGTTTTTT. Its translation is CASTRRTGEANTGELFF.

In this sample, this clone turned up a few times. The chain couples TRBV5-4 to TRBJ2-7, with D possibly matching TRBD2 (7 bases). Trimming pared 0 bases from V and 7 bases from J, leaving 11 bases between. Germline V gene lookup returns CDR1 SGHNT and CDR2 YYREEE (reference sequence). This CDR3 has 13 residues. The CDR3 DNA sequence: TGTGCCAGCAGCTTGGTGGGGGGGCTTGAGCAGTACTTC. Amino acids: CASSLVGGLEQYF. Full variable domain (missing parts from reference TRBV5-4 and TRBJ2-7): ETGVTQSPTHLIKTRGQQVTLRCSSQSGHNTVSWYQQALGQGPQFIFQYYREEENGRGNFPPRFSGLQFPNYSSELNVNALELDDSALYLCASSLVGGLEQYFGPGTRLTVT.

This clone was recorded a few times. This chain links TRBV20-1 with TRBJ1-2; possible D gene TRBD1, 5 bases. The germline CDR1 and CDR2 sequences are DFQATT and SNEGSKA (reference sequence). The V and J ends lost 4 bases and 4 bases respectively, with 7 bases between them. The CDR3 spans 11 residues. CDR3 residues: CSAIGTYGYTF. DNA of the CDR3: TGCAGTGCTATTGGGACCTATGGCTACACCTTC.

The gene calls are TRBV7-2 and TRBJ2-3, with 10 bases identical to TRBD2. Germline values: CDR1 SGHTA, CDR2 FQGNSA. V trimming: 5 bases; J trimming: 2 bases; junction bases outside the gene matches: 4. The CDR3 runs to 15 residues. CDR3 sequence reads: CASSPGLAPTDTQYF. The CDR3 DNA sequence: TGTGCCAGCAGCCCGGGACTAGCGCCCACAGATACGCAGTATTTT.

The genes are TRBV6-1 and TRBJ2-7; D is perhaps TRBD1 (5 bases). V dropped 5 bases and J dropped 5 bases, with 16 bases sitting between them. CDR3 length: 14 amino acids. Germline CDR1 MNHNS, CDR2 SASEGT. This CDR3 is CASSRREIPNEQYF. CDR3 coding DNA: TGTGCCAGCAGTCGCAGGGAAATTCCTAACGAGCAGTACTTC.

This chain links TRBV27 with TRBJ2-7, with 8 bases lining up with TRBD2. CDR3 length: 15 residues. From germline, CDR1 is MNHEY and CDR2 SMNVEV (reference sequence). Losses at the gene ends were 7 bases for V and 0 bases for J; bases not matched to a gene: 8. In nucleotides, the CDR3 is TGTGCCAGCACAGTGAGCGGGAGATACTCCTACGAGCAGTACTTC. Protein sequence: CASTVSGRYSYEQYF.

This chain's CDR3 is CASSVSGLPYEQYF. The CDR3 nucleotides are TGTGCCAGCAGTGTAAGCGGGCTTCCTTACGAGCAGTACTTC. The V gene is TRBV6-1, the J gene TRBJ2-7; maybe TRBD2 (6 bases). The CDR3 spans 14 residues. In germline, CDR1 is MNHNS, CDR2 SASEGT. V lost 4 bases, J lost 4 bases, and 14 bases lay in between.

This clone is a singleton in its sample. The CDR3 nucleotides read TGCGCCAGCAGTGTCACCGGGAGAGGAGGTAGTGAGCAGTTCTTC. Its translation: CASSVTGRGGSEQFF. The rearrangement joins TRBV10-1 to TRBJ2-1; perhaps TRBD2 as D (6 bases). The germline V gene has CDR1 WNHNN and CDR2 SYGVQD (reference sequence). CDR3 size: 15 residues. V shed 4 bases and J shed 9 bases, with 19 bases lying between them.

The rearrangement joins TRBV5-6 to TRBJ2-2, with 9 bases lining up with TRBD1. From germline, CDR1 is SGHDT and CDR2 YYEEEE. The junction had 12 bases not matched to a gene; V was cut back by 4 bases and J by 8 bases. The CDR3 extends over 16 amino acids. The CDR3 sequence is CASSPPGQGNRGELFF. DNA for the CDR3: TGTGCCAGCAGCCCTCCGGGACAGGGTAACCGTGGGGAGCTGTTTTTT.

A few counts support this clone. The chain employs TRBV18 and TRBJ2-2; D is uncertain. V was cut by 1 base and J by 8 bases, with 2 bases left in between. CDR1 KGHSH and CDR2 LQKENI come from the germline V gene. CDR3 size: 11 residues. This CDR3 is CASSPRGELFF. The CDR3, as DNA: TGTGCCAGCTCACCACGGGGGGAGCTGTTTTTT.

The table lists this clone with a few counts. The chain carries TRBV5-1 and TRBJ2-3; 9 nucleotides match TRBD1. The CDR3 has 14 residues. Germline CDR1 reads SGHRS; CDR2 reads YFSETQ. The V gene end was trimmed by 3 bases and the J gene end by 4 bases; junction bases not matched to a gene: 3. CDR3 sequence reads: CASSSTGGADTQYF. The CDR3 DNA reads as TGCGCCAGCAGCTCAACAGGGGGCGCAGATACGCAGTATTTT.

This chain uses TRBV4-1 with TRBJ1-1, with 9 nucleotides matching TRBD1. This CDR3 is 15 amino acids long. Germline assignment: CDR1 MGHRA and CDR2 YSYEKL. V dropped 0 bases and J dropped 4; count of bases not matched to a gene: 3. The CDR3: CASSQDRTGATEAFF. In DNA, the CDR3 is TGCGCCAGCAGCCAAGATAGGACAGGGGCCACTGAAGCTTTCTTT.

CDR3 sequence (DNA): TGTGCCAGCAGCTTCTCTGGGCCTAGCGGTTCATACGAGCAGTACTTC. Protein: CASSFSGPSGSYEQYF. The chain is built from TRBV13 and TRBJ2-7; TRBD2 matches at 7 bases. J gave up 4 bases and V 3 bases, and 12 bases lay outside the gene matches. CDR3 length equals 16 residues. The germline V gene has CDR1 PRHDT and CDR2 FYEKMQ (reference sequence).

This rearrangement joins TRBV7-9 to TRBJ2-7, with 7 bases lining up with TRBD2. Germline V gene data show CDR1 as SEHNR and CDR2 as FQNEAQ (reference sequence). V lost 3 bases, J lost 3 bases, and 8 bases stayed unmatched. The CDR3 extends over 15 amino acids. The CDR3, as DNA: TGTGCCAGCAGCTTTTGGTCTAGCGGTCTCTACGAGCAGTACTTC. This gives the protein CASSFWSSGLYEQYF. The whole variable domain, filled in from reference TRBV7-9 and TRBJ2-7, reads DTGVSQNPRHKITKRGQNVTFRCDPISEHNRLYWYRQTLGQGPEFLTYFQNEAQLEKSRLLSDRFSAERPKGSFSTLEIQRTEQGDSAMYLCASSFWSSGLYEQYFGPGTRLTVT.

The CDR3 DNA follows: TGCGCCAGCAGCTTGACAGGGGAGGACACCGGGGAGCTGTTTTTT. As protein: CASSLTGEDTGELFF. The rearrangement links TRBV5-1 to TRBJ2-2; a possible D gene is TRBD1 (7 bases). V was pared by 1 base and J by 3 bases, with 10 bases between. This CDR3 region has 15 residues. CDR1 SGHRS and CDR2 YFSETQ come from the germline V gene.

The V and J genes are TRBV18 and TRBJ1-4; a weak D match, TRBD1 (6 bases). The CDR3 covers 17 residues. Germline values: CDR1 KGHSH, CDR2 LQKENI. Between the trimmed V and J ends, which lost 2 bases and 0 bases, there was a span of 13 bases. The CDR3 spells CASSPTGSVATNEKLFF. In DNA form, the CDR3 reads TGTGCCAGCTCACCAACAGGGTCCGTCGCAACTAATGAAAAACTGTTTTTT.

This rearrangement joins TRBV19 to TRBJ1-3; 7 bases agree with TRBD1. CDR1 is LNHDA and CDR2 is SQIVND in the germline V gene (reference sequence). The ends lost 3 bases at V and 0 bases at J; junction bases unmatched: 2. The CDR3 length is 15 residues. Here the CDR3 DNA reads TGTGCCAGTAGTATGTACAGGGGCTCTGGAAACACCATATATTTT. This codes for CASSMYRGSGNTIYF. Complete variable domain (other parts from reference TRBV19 and TRBJ1-3): DGGITQSPKYLFRKEGQNVTLSCEQNLNHDAMYWYRQDPGQGLRLIYYSQIVNDFQKGDIAEGYSVSREKKESFPLTVTSAQKNPTAFYLCASSMYRGSGNTIYFGEGSWLTVV.